These 28 T cell receptor beta chains were all obtained from the same sample, sequenced in a study of blood T cell repertoires in COVID-19. Clones were sequenced by immunoSEQ multiplex PCR, and TCRdb holds only the in-frame ones, with some missing. In the table there are about 73,000 clones, 85% to 90% of which are singletons. Sequencing was done on a sample of peripheral blood. Source of these receptors: a man older than 75 with acute or convalescent COVID-19.

The chain combines TRBV7-3 with TRBJ2-1; D perhaps matches TRBD1 (5 bases). CDR1 is SGHTA, CDR2 FQGTGA, per germline. The V end lost 0 bases, the J end lost 7 bases, and 16 bases lay between the germline ends. The CDR3 loop spans 16 amino acids. The CDR3 coding sequence is TGTGCCAGCAGCTTAACAGGCCTAGGGGTCGGGAATGAGCAGTTCTTC. It is translated as CASSLTGLGVGNEQFF.

The chain links TRBV7-2 to TRBJ2-2, with TRBD2 as a possible D gene (6 bases). With 3 bases removed from V and 5 bases from J, the gap between germline ends came to 7 bases. The CDR3 has 13 amino acids. CDR1 is SGHTA, CDR2 FQGNSA, per germline. The chain's CDR3 is CASSFGGTGELFF. CDR3 bases: TGTGCCAGCAGCTTTGGAGGGACCGGGGAGCTGTTTTTT.

The rearrangement links TRBV18 to TRBJ2-7; a possible D gene is TRBD2 (5 bases). Germline values: CDR1 KGHSH, CDR2 LQKENI. The CDR3 contains 14 residues. The germline V and J ends were trimmed by 3 bases and 4 bases, with 13 bases remaining between them. CDR3 DNA sequence: TGTGCCAGCTCACCCTCTACCACGGGATACGAGCAGTACTTC. This gives the protein CASSPSTTGYEQYF.

This clone was picked up one time. This chain links TRBV19 with TRBJ1-5, with D perhaps matching TRBD1 (6 bases). V shed 5 bases and J shed 1 base, with 12 bases lying between them. The CDR3 is 15 residues long. CDR1 and CDR2 (germline): LNHDA, SQIVND (reference sequence). CDR3 region: CASSPLGQSNQPQHF. CDR3 nucleotide sequence: TGTGCCAGTAGTCCCCTCGGACAGAGCAATCAGCCCCAGCATTTT.

The V gene is TRBV5-1, the J gene TRBJ2-2, with a weak D call TRBD1 (5 bases). The CDR3 is 16 residues long. Germline V gene sequence: CDR1 SGHRS, CDR2 YFSETQ. Trimming shortened V by 0 bases and J by 2 bases, and 11 bases separated the two germline ends. The CDR3: CASSLVSGLNTGELFF. The CDR3 DNA follows: TGCGCCAGCAGCTTGGTTTCAGGGCTAAACACCGGGGAGCTGTTTTTT.

V gene TRBV7-9 combines with J gene TRBJ1-3; weak D call: TRBD1 (6 bases). The V and J ends lost 1 base and 2 bases respectively, with 12 bases between them. CDR3 size: 16 residues. The germline V gene has CDR1 SEHNR and CDR2 FQNEAQ (reference sequence). The chain's CDR3 is CASSLGTGIPGNTIYF. CDR3 DNA sequence: TGTGCCAGCAGCTTAGGCACAGGGATCCCTGGAAACACCATATATTTT.

This clone has just a few counts. The chain combines TRBV3-1 (or the pseudogene TRBV3-2) with TRBJ2-5; 13 bases map to TRBD2. V was pared by 4 bases and J by 0 bases, with 5 bases of the junction left unmatched. CDR3 length: 17 amino acids. Germline CDR1 LGHDT, CDR2 YNNKEL (reference sequence). For the CDR3, the DNA is TGTGCCAGCAGCCGGGGACTAGCGGGGTGGGACCAAGAGACCCAGTACTTC. It codes for CASSRGLAGWDQETQYF.

The chain couples TRBV5-1 to TRBJ2-7, with TRBD1 as a possible D gene (6 bases). This CDR3 comprises 13 residues. V lost 6 bases to trimming and J lost 1 base, with 11 bases between them. CDR1 SGHRS and CDR2 YFSETQ come from the germline V gene. The CDR3 reads CASKQGESYEQYF. The CDR3, as DNA: TGCGCCAGCAAACAGGGTGAGTCCTACGAGCAGTACTTC.

V usage is TRBV13 and J usage is TRBJ2-2; 10 bases line up with TRBD1. This CDR3 comprises 16 residues. V lost 5 bases, J lost 6 bases, and 9 bases stayed unmatched. Per the germline V gene, CDR1 is PRHDT and CDR2 is FYEKMQ (reference sequence). The CDR3 nucleotides read TGTGCCAGCAGCGACACACCGACAGGGGGCGCCGGGGAGCTGTTTTTT. Its protein product is CASSDTPTGGAGELFF.

This clone was detected once. The chain joins TRBV10-1 to TRBJ2-2; D remains ambiguous. V was cut by 3 bases and J by 4 bases, with 3 bases left in between. CDR3 length: 12 amino acids. The germline gives CDR1 WNHNN, CDR2 SYGVQD (reference sequence). This CDR3 reads CASSDSTGELFF. CDR3 nucleotide sequence: TGCGCCAGCAGTGACAGCACCGGGGAGCTGTTTTTT.

The V call is TRBV2, the J call TRBJ2-7, with TRBD1 matching 9 bases. CDR1 is SNHLY, CDR2 FYNNEI, per germline. The V segment lost 6 bases and the J segment 0 bases; nucleotides outside the gene matches: 12. The CDR3 spans 17 residues. The CDR3 spells CASSGDYRGLSSYEQYF. The CDR3 coding sequence is TGTGCCAGCAGCGGAGACTACAGGGGGCTTAGCTCCTACGAGCAGTACTTC.

The V and J genes are TRBV6-1 and TRBJ1-5; no clear D gene. Trimming pared 2 bases from V and 11 bases from J, leaving 13 bases between. CDR3 length: 13 amino acids. The germline V gene encodes CDR1 MNHNS and CDR2 SASEGT. CDR3 bases: TGTGCCAGCAGTGAAAGCGCACCAAGGTCCCAGCATTTT. It specifies CASSESAPRSQHF.

This chain connects TRBV5-4 to TRBJ2-7; TRBD2 matches at 8 bases. V lost 5 bases and J lost 2; bases outside the gene matches: 3. Germline V CDR1 and CDR2: SGHNT, YYREEE (reference sequence). CDR3 size: 13 residues. In nucleotides, the CDR3 is TGTGCCAGCAGGGGGGGACTAGCCTACGAGCAGTACTTC. It specifies CASRGGLAYEQYF.

The J gene is TRBJ2-1, the V gene TRBV7-3; tentatively, D is TRBD2 (6 bases). This CDR3 has 15 amino acids. Germline-derived CDR1 and CDR2 are SGHTA and FQGTGA. Trimming pared 4 bases from V and 2 bases from J, leaving 12 bases between. CDR3 sequence (DNA): TGTGCCAGCAGCTACGGGACTGGAGCCTACAATGAGCAGTTCTTC. This gives the protein CASSYGTGAYNEQFF.

CDR3 DNA: TGCGCCAGCAGCCTTCCTCGTACAGGGGAGTCCTACGAGCAGTACTTC. This codes for CASSLPRTGESYEQYF. The rearrangement links TRBV4-1 to TRBJ2-7, with 7 bases fitting TRBD1. Germline CDR1 MGHRA, CDR2 YSYEKL. The V gene end was trimmed by 4 bases and the J gene end by 1 base; junction bases not matched to a gene: 10. The CDR3 runs to 16 residues.

The V call is TRBV9, the J call TRBJ1-1; D possibly corresponds to TRBD1 (5 bases). The CDR3 has 15 amino acids. V lost 6 bases and J lost 4, with 19 bases in between. Looked up from germline, CDR1 is SGDLS and CDR2 is YYNGEE. The DNA for the CDR3 is TGTGCCAGCACCTTTTACACGGGGGGAGGCACTGAAGCTTTCTTT. Translation gives CASTFYTGGGTEAFF.

The rearrangement uses TRBV25-1 and TRBJ2-5; 12 nucleotides agree with TRBD1. CDR3 length: 14 residues. Germline V gene sequence: CDR1 MGHDK, CDR2 SYGVNS. Germline trimming cut 6 bases from V and 5 bases from J; bases unmatched to any gene: 4. The CDR3 nucleotides are TGTGCCAGCAGAGGGACAGGGGGCTGGGAGACCCAGTACTTC. This gives the protein CASRGTGGWETQYF.

This clone was found once. The V call is TRBV6-5, the J call TRBJ2-1; 9 nucleotides agree with TRBD2. CDR3 length equals 14 residues. The J segment lost 8 bases and the V segment lost 7 bases, leaving 9 bases of the junction unmatched. The germline gives CDR1 MNHEY, CDR2 SVGAGI. The CDR3 DNA reads TGTGCCAGCATCAGGGCGGGAGGGCCTTATGAGCAGTTCTTC. This sequence encodes CASIRAGGPYEQFF.

This chain joins TRBV9 and TRBJ1-1; D is perhaps TRBD1 (5 bases). This CDR3 contains 15 residues. Germline-derived CDR1 and CDR2 are SGDLS and YYNGEE. V shed 4 bases and J shed 2 bases, with 15 bases lying between them. In DNA form, the CDR3 reads TGTGCCAGCAGCACCATTATTCAGGGTAACACTGAAGCTTTCTTT. This translates into CASSTIIQGNTEAFF.

The chain carries TRBV6-1 and TRBJ1-6; D uncertain. From germline, CDR1 is MNHNS and CDR2 SASEGT. The CDR3 spans 15 residues. V was pared by 1 base and J by 11 bases, with 15 bases between. The CDR3 reads CASSEESVVVTPLHF. The CDR3 DNA reads TGTGCCAGCAGTGAAGAATCGGTGGTTGTGACACCCCTCCACTTT.

The gene calls are TRBV30 and TRBJ2-7; TRBD2 aligns across 9 bases. CDR3 size: 14 residues. V lost 1 base, J lost 4 bases, and 5 bases stayed unmatched. Germline V gene sequence: CDR1 GTSNPN, CDR2 SVGIG (reference sequence). The CDR3 DNA sequence: TGTGCCTGGAGTGGGACTAGCGAGCTATACGAGCAGTACTTC. Amino acid sequence: CAWSGTSELYEQYF.

This sequence joins TRBV3-1 (or the pseudogene TRBV3-2) and TRBJ2-3; 10 nucleotides match TRBD2. After removal of 4 bases from V and 5 bases from J, the junction contained 9 bases not matched to a gene. CDR3 size: 16 residues. Germline CDR1 reads LGHDT; CDR2 reads YNNKEL (reference sequence). CDR3 sequence: CASSPSSGSPKDTQYF. The CDR3 DNA sequence: TGTGCCAGCAGCCCCTCTAGCGGGAGTCCAAAAGATACGCAGTATTTT.

This clone showed up just once. This chain connects TRBV19 to TRBJ1-1, with a possible D match to TRBD1 (6 bases). In germline, CDR1 is LNHDA, CDR2 SQIVND (reference sequence). The CDR3 is 14 residues long. Between the trimmed V and J ends, which lost 6 bases and 4 bases, there was a span of 15 bases. CDR3 residues: CASSLQGSGTEAFF. The CDR3 DNA sequence: TGTGCCAGTAGCCTACAGGGAAGTGGCACTGAAGCTTTCTTT. The full variable domain, its missing parts supplied by reference TRBV19 and TRBJ1-1, is DGGITQSPKYLFRKEGQNVTLSCEQNLNHDAMYWYRQDPGQGLRLIYYSQIVNDFQKGDIAEGYSVSREKKESFPLTVTSAQKNPTAFYLCASSLQGSGTEAFFGQGTRLTVV.

The chain joins TRBV6-1 to TRBJ2-5; D might be TRBD2 (5 bases). V dropped 0 bases and J dropped 2 bases, with 13 bases sitting between them. The CDR3 spans 16 residues. Germline V gene sequence: CDR1 MNHNS, CDR2 SASEGT. The CDR3 DNA is TGTGCCAGCAGTGAAGCGGGAGCAGGACGACAAGAGACCCAGTACTTC. This codes for CASSEAGAGRQETQYF.

The chain uses TRBV19 and TRBJ1-1; TRBD1 agrees at 9 bases. The length of the CDR3 is 15 residues. From germline, CDR1 is LNHDA and CDR2 SQIVND (reference sequence). The V segment lost 6 bases and the J segment 4 bases; nucleotides outside the gene matches: 9. The CDR3 coding sequence is TGTGCCAGTAGAATCGCCGGGACAGGGCCCACTGAAGCTTTCTTT. The encoded protein is CASRIAGTGPTEAFF.

This sequence joins TRBV3-1 (or the pseudogene TRBV3-2) and TRBJ1-2; 9 bases are shared with TRBD1. From germline, CDR1 is LGHDT and CDR2 YNNKEL (reference sequence). The CDR3 contains 15 residues. V shed 1 base, J shed 3 bases, and the junction held 3 bases outside the gene matches. The CDR3 region has the DNA TGTGCCAGCAGCCAAGGAGGACAGGGGTACTATGGCTACACCTTC. As protein: CASSQGGQGYYGYTF.

This clone appeared a single time. The chain is built from TRBV5-5 and TRBJ1-1, with D possibly matching TRBD1 (6 bases). V was trimmed by 7 bases and J by 4 bases, leaving 20 bases between them. This CDR3 has 15 residues. Germline assignment: CDR1 SGHKS and CDR2 YYEKEE (reference sequence). CDR3 residues: CASEPGQRGATEAFF. In DNA, the CDR3 is TGTGCCAGCGAACCGGGACAACGAGGGGCCACTGAAGCTTTCTTT.

This clone was counted only a few times. The chain couples TRBV7-8 to TRBJ2-2, with 7 bases matching TRBD1. Germline V lookup: CDR1 SGHVS, CDR2 FQNEAQ. V lost 0 bases to trimming and J lost 7 bases; unmatched junction nucleotides: 5. CDR3 length: 15 amino acids. CDR3 in DNA: TGTGCCAGCAGCTTAGCAGGGACAGTTAGCGGGGAGCTGTTTTTT. Residues: CASSLAGTVSGELFF. The full variable domain, its missing parts supplied by reference TRBV7-8 and TRBJ2-2, is GAGVSQSPRYKVAKRGQDVALRCDPISGHVSLFWYQQALGQGPEFLTYFQNEAQLDKSGLPSDRFFAERPEGSVSTLKIQRTQQEDSAVYLCASSLAGTVSGELFFGEGSRLTVL.